The table lists the clone carrying this TCR beta chain with a few counts. What it recognizes is unknown. This specimen comes from a study of T cells in Graves' hyperthyroidism and ophthalmopathy. Regarding the study as a whole: Most clonotypes expanded in the thyroid (above 0.001) were also present in blood.

Amplified TCR beta CDR3 regions came from RNA transcripts. First-round RT-PCR of the TCR CDR3 relied on the HTBI primer set. TCRdb reprocessed the multiplex PCR reads with MiXCR, giving one entry per CDR3 protein. The data hold 450,000 to 650,000 distinct CDR3 sequences, with 15% to 20% observed a single time. The sequenced sample was blood. This TCR was sampled from a woman between 18 and 29 years old with Graves' ophthalmopathy.

Here the CDR3 reads CASSQESLAKETQYF. The CDR3 coding sequence is TGTGCCAGCAGCCAAGAGTCCCTAGCCAAAGAGACCCAGTACTTC. This sequence joins TRBV3-1 and TRBJ2-5; tentative D call: TRBD2 (5 bases). The CDR3 is made up of 15 amino acids. V was cut by 0 bases and J by 3 bases, with 11 bases left in between. Germline values: CDR1 LGHDT, CDR2 YNNKEL (reference sequence).